This T cell receptor (beta chain) was captured by sequencing in a study of T cells after posttransplantation cyclophosphamide. Whole-study findings and limits: Recipient CMV seropositivity and CMV reactivation strongly tracked TRB clonality. TRB overlap between skin or GI tissue T cells and blood was limited. Later post-transplant blood repertoires were often dominated by donor CD8+ memory clones.

This clone has ten or more counts. Its target is unknown. Treatment was busulfan-fludarabine conditioning, a marrow graft, and cyclophosphamide on days +3 and +4. The CDR3 has 15 amino acids. V was shortened by 5 bases and J by 2 bases, with 13 bases between the two germline ends. The germline V gene encodes CDR1 SGHAT and CDR2 FQNNGV. TCRdb's copy holds only in-frame clones and misses some; the assay was immunoSEQ multiplex PCR. This sample carries some 11,000 clones and no singletons, and 26% goes to the top ten. The clonotype was recovered from a female patient between 40 and 50 years old who received an allogeneic stem cell transplant from a related donor, was CMV-positive, and had acute GVHD only. Some T cells may be transferred from the graft donor. Here the sequenced sample was PBMCs, taken after allogeneic stem cell transplant with posttransplant cyclophosphamide. The rearrangement links TRBV11-2 to TRBJ1-3; D is perhaps TRBD1 (6 bases). This CDR3 reads CASSPLTGTGNTIYF. In DNA form, the CDR3 reads TGTGCCAGCAGCCCACTAACAGGGACTGGAAACACCATATATTTT.